A single sample is the source of the 4 T cell receptor beta chains below, sequenced in a study of blood T cell repertoires in COVID-19. Sequenced by immunoSEQ multiplex PCR; TCRdb stores in-frame clones only, minus some. This sample has roughly 200,000 clones, with 65% to 85% found just once. Sequencing was performed on PBMCs or T cells enriched from blood (not recorded which). Receptor source: a woman aged 30 to 39 who had been exposed to COVID-19.

This clone has ten or more counts. V gene TRBV14 combines with J gene TRBJ1-1, with TRBD1 matching 7 bases. V dropped 4 bases and J dropped 5; count of bases not matched to a gene: 13. The germline V gene encodes CDR1 SGHDN and CDR2 FVKESK. This CDR3 region has 16 residues. CDR3 DNA: TGTGCCAGCAGCCTTTATACAGGGGTCATCGAGACTGAAGCTTTCTTT. It translates to CASSLYTGVIETEAFF.

This sequence joins TRBV7-2 and TRBJ1-5; 7 nucleotides line up with TRBD1. Germline V gene data show CDR1 as SGHTA and CDR2 as FQGNSA. The CDR3 totals 13 residues. The V and J ends lost 5 bases and 5 bases, in that order; junction bases with no gene match: 3. CDR3 DNA sequence: TGTGCCAGCAGCCAGACAGGGTATCAGCCCCAGCATTTT. Translation gives CASSQTGYQPQHF.

The rearrangement joins TRBV7-2 to TRBJ2-5; 9 bases fit TRBD2. The CDR3 length is 15 residues. Germline V gene data show CDR1 as SGHTA and CDR2 as FQGNSA. With 4 bases clipped from V and 4 bases from J, the junction kept 7 bases outside the gene matches. CDR3 coding DNA: TGTGCCAGCAGCTGGCGGGGGGGCCGCGGAGAGACCCAGTACTTC. It is translated as CASSWRGGRGETQYF.

V gene TRBV11-3 combines with J gene TRBJ2-7; D gene uncertain. Germline V gene data show CDR1 as SGHNT and CDR2 as YENEEA. With 5 bases removed from V and 5 bases from J, the gap between germline ends came to 16 bases. The CDR3 length is 14 residues. The CDR3 reads CASSLRSSSNEQYF. CDR3 DNA: TGTGCCAGCAGCCTACGATCGTCTTCCAACGAGCAGTACTTC.